What follows describes a single T cell receptor beta chain. Antigen unknown. Sequencing was performed with immunoSEQ multiplex PCR; in TCRdb, only in-frame clones are kept and a portion is missing. The repertoire holds some 340,000 clones, with 70% to 90% as singletons. This entry is derived from a study of Ad26.COV2.S vaccination and SARS-CoV-2 variants. Background on the study: Donor allocation was to the COV1001 Ad26.COV2.S trial arm. Intramuscular Ad26.COV2.S at 5x10^10 or 1x10^11 viral particles.

The treatment: 19 received Ad26.COV2.S at low or high dose, single or two shots; several received placebo; per-sample allocation not given. Samples analyzed were those drawn on day 63 after the first vaccine or placebo injection. The CDR3 is 13 residues long. The V gene end was trimmed by 6 bases and the J gene end by 1 base; junction bases not matched to a gene: 4. CDR1 is SQVTM and CDR2 is ANQGSEA in the germline V gene. Study observations and caveats: Vaccine recipients surpassed placebo recipients in spike-specific TCR breadth. The authors reported substantial breadth in spike-specific CD8+ and CD4+ T cell responses after vaccination.

Sequencing was performed on peripheral blood, taken in a trial of Ad26.COV2.S vaccine versus placebo. The chain is built from TRBV29-1 and TRBJ1-1, with TRBD1 identical over 8 bases. The receptor comes from a person aged 18-60 years who received the Ad26.COV2.S COVID-19 vaccine or a placebo. The CDR3 sequence is CSVVGQGNTEAFF. CDR3 bases: TGCAGCGTCGTTGGACAGGGGAACACTGAAGCTTTCTTT.